This TCR beta chain was profiled in a study of CD8+CD57+ T cells in acquired aplastic anemia. The CDR3 consists of 15 residues. Per germline, CDR1 SGHRS and CDR2 YFSETQ. V shed 3 bases and J 0 bases; nucleotides not matched to a gene: 6. Genomic DNA provided the template from which TCR beta VDJ and CDR3 profiles were obtained. TCRdb redid the calling of the reads with MiXCR, one entry per CDR3 protein. In the table there are some 220,000 distinct CDR3 sequences, almost 35% of which are singletons. There are many counts of this clonotype. The sequenced sample was sorted CD4+, CD8+, or CD8+CD57+ T cells (not recorded which) from PBMCs. The rearrangement links TRBV5-1 to TRBJ2-7, with 7 bases fitting TRBD2. This TCR came from a human donor in good health, serving as a control. In DNA, the CDR3 is TGCGCCAGCAGCTCGGCAGCGGGGAGCTCCTACGAGCAGTACTTC. It encodes CASSSAAGSSYEQYF.